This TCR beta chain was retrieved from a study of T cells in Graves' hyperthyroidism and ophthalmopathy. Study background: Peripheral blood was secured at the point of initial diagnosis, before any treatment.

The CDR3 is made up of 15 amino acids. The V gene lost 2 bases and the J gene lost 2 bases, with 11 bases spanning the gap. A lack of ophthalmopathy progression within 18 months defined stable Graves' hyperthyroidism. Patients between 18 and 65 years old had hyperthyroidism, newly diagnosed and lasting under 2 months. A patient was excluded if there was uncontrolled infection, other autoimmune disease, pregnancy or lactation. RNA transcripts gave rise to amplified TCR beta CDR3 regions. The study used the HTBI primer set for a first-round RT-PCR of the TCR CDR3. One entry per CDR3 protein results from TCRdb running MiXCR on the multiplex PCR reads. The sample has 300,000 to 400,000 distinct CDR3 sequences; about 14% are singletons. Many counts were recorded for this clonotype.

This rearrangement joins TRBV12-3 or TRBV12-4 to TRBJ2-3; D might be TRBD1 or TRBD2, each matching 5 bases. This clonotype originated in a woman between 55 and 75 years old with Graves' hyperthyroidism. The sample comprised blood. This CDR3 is CASSLWGFITDTQYF. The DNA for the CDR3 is TGTGCCAGCAGTTTATGGGGGTTTATCACAGATACGCAGTATTTT.